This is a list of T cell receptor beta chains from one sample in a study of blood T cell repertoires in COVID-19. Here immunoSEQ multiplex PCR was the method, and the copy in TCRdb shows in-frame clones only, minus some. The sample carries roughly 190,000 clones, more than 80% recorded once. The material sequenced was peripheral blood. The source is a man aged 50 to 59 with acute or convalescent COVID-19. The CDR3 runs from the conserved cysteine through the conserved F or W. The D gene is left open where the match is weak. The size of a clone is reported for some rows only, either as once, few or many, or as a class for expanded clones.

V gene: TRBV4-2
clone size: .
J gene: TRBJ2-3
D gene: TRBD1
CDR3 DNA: TGTGCCAGCAGCCGCGAGGCAGGGGGCTCTAGCACAGATACGCAGTATTTT
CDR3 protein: CASSREAGGSSTDTQYF

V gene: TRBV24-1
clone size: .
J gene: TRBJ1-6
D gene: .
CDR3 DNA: TGTGCCACCAGAGAAGCGGAGGGTTCACCCCTCCACTTT
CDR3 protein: CATREAEGSPLHF

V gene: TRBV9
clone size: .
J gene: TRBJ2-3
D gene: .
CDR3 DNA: TGTGCCAGCAGCGGAACGGCAGATACGCAGTATTTT
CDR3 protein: CASSGTADTQYF

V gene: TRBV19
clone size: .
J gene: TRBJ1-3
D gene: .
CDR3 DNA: TGTGCCAGTAGTATGAGACAGTCGGTTTCTGGAAACACCATATATTTT
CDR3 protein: CASSMRQSVSGNTIYF

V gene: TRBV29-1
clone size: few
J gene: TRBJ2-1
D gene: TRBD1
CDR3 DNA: TGCAGCGTCGAAGGGACAGGGCATGAGCAGTTCTTC
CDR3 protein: CSVEGTGHEQFF

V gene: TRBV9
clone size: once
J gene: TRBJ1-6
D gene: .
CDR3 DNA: TGTGCCAGCAGCTCCGGGTCGGGAGAGTATAATTCACCCCTCCACTTT
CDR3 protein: CASSSGSGEYNSPLHF

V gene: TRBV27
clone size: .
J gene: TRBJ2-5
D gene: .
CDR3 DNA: TGTGCCAGCAGCCCAAGCAGGGGTCGCCAAGAGACCCAGTACTTC
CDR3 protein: CASSPSRGRQETQYF

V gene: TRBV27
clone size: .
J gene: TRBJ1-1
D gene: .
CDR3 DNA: TGTGCCAGCAGCAGGGAGGCGAACACTGAAGCTTTCTTT
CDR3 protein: CASSREANTEAFF

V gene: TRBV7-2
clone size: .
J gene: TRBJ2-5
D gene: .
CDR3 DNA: TGTGCCAGCAGCTTAGCACGGGTACAAGAGACCCAGTACTTC
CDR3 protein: CASSLARVQETQYF

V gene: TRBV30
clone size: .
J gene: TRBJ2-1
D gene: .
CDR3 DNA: TGTGCCTGGAGGGAGGCTAGCCGATACAATGAGCAGTTCTTC
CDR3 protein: CAWREASRYNEQFF

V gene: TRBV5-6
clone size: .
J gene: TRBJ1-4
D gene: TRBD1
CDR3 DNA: TGTGCCAGCAGCCTCCGGACAGGGGCTAATGAAAAACTGTTTTTT
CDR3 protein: CASSLRTGANEKLFF

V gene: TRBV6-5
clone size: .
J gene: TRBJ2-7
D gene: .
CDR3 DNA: TGTGCCAGCAGTAAGGACACGAACTACGAGCAGTACTTC
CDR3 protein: CASSKDTNYEQYF

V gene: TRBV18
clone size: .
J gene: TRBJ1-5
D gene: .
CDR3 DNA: TGTGCCAGCTCACCATACGAGCTTCGTAATCAGCCCCAGCATTTT
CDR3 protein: CASSPYELRNQPQHF

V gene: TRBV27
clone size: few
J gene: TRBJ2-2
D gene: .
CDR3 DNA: TGTGCCAGCAGCGCCCTGGGCACGTCGAACACCGGGGAGCTGTTTTTT
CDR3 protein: CASSALGTSNTGELFF

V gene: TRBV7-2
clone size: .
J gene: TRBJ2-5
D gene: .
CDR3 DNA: TGTGCCAGCAGCTTAGCTAGACAGGTTGAGACCCAGTACTTC
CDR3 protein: CASSLARQVETQYF

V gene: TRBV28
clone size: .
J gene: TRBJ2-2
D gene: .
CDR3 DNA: TGTGCCAGCATTGGGCAGTTTTACACCGGGGAGCTGTTTTTT
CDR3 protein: CASIGQFYTGELFF

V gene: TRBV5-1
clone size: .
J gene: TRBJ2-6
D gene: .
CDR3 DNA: TGCGCCAGCAGCTTGGGACTCTCTGGGGCCAACGTCCTGACTTTC
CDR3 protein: CASSLGLSGANVLTF

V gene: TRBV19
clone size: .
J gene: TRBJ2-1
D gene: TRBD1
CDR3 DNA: TGTGCCAGTAGTATAGATCGGACAGGGTGGACCTACAATGAGCAGTTCTTC
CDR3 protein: CASSIDRTGWTYNEQFF

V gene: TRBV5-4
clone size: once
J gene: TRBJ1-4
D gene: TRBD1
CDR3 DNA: TGTGCCAGCAGCTACCAGGGGGATGAAAAACTGTTTTTT
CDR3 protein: CASSYQGDEKLFF

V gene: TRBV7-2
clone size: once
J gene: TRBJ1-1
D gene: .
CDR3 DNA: TGTGCCAGCAGCTTACGGGGGGGACATGAAGCTTTCTTT
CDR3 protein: CASSLRGGHEAFF

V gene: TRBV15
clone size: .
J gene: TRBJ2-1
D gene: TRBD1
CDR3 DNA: TGTGCCACCAGCAGAGACAGGGGGCGGAATGAGCAGTTCTTC
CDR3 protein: CATSRDRGRNEQFF

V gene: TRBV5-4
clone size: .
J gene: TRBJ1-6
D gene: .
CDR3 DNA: TGTGCCAGCAGCTTTGGGGCGGGATCACCCCTCCACTTT
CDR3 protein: CASSFGAGSPLHF